A selection of T cell receptor beta chains follows, all from one sample in a study of T cell clusters in autoimmune cytopenias. Using the multiplex PCR reads, TCRdb records one entry per CDR3 protein without DNA. Its listing shows about 4,900 distinct CDR3 sequences. The same sample was also used in a study of T cell repertoires in aging, cancer and after chemotherapy.

The sample taken for sequencing was peripheral blood. Receptor source: a human donor in good health. Each CDR3 is given with its conserved first and last residue. Fields, in order: J gene, V gene, CDR3 length, clone size, CDR3 protein. Clone size appears in some rows only: once, few, many, or a class for an expanded clone.

TRBJ2-3,TRBV7-2,12,-,CASSLKTDTQYF
TRBJ2-7,TRBV6-5,14,medium-sized,CASSYTRGGYEQYF
TRBJ2-7,TRBV6-5,13,medium-sized,CASSYSRAGEQYF
TRBJ1-4,TRBV6-2/TRBV6-3,17,-,CASSYSERQETDEKLFF
TRBJ1-2,TRBV12-3/TRBV12-4,12,-,CASSSTNYGYTF
TRBJ2-7,TRBV12-3/TRBV12-4,14,medium-sized,CASRGRSGGYEQYF
TRBJ1-2,TRBV4-3,17,-,CASSPEQGAVWLYGYTF
TRBJ2-5,TRBV7-2,13,-,CASSLRRTETQYF
TRBJ1-2,TRBV12-3/TRBV12-4,13,-,CASSLGVRYGYTF
TRBJ2-7,TRBV18,15,medium-sized,CASSPAGLVGHEQYF
TRBJ2-7,TRBV6-5,11,medium-sized,CASSYLHEQYF
TRBJ2-2,TRBV24-1,13,medium-sized,CASGTGNTGELFF
TRBJ2-5,TRBV7-2,15,medium-sized,CASSFETRYQETQYF
TRBJ2-1,TRBV5-1,15,-,CASSLTGQGLNEQFF